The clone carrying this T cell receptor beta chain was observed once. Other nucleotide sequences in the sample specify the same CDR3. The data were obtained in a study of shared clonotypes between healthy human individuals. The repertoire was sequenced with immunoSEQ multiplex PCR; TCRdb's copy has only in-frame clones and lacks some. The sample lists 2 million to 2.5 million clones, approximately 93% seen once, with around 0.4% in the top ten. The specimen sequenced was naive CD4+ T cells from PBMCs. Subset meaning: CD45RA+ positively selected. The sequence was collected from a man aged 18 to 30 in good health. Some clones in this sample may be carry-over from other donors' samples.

The CDR3 here is CASRPGPTDTQYF. CDR3 in DNA: TGCGCCAGCAGGCCCGGCCCCACAGATACGCAGTATTTT. This sequence joins TRBV5-1 and TRBJ2-3, with D uncertain. Trimming took 5 bases from V and 2 from J, leaving 9 bases between them. Per the germline V gene, CDR1 is SGHRS and CDR2 is YFSETQ. The CDR3 is 13 amino acids.